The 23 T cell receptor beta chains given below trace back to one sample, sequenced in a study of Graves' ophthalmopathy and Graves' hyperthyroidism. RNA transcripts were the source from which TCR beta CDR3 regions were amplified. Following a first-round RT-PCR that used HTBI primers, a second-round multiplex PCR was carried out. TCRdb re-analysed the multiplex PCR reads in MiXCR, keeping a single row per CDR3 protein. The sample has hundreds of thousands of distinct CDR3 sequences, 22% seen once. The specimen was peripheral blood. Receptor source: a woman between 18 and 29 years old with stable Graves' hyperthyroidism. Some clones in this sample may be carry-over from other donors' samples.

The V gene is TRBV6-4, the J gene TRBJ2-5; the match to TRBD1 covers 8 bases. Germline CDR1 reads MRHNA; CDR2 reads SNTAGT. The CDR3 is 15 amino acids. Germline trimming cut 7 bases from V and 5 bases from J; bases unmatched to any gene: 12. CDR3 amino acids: CASTSSTGGGETQYF. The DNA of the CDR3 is TGTGCCAGCACTAGTTCCACAGGGGGTGGGGAGACCCAGTACTTC.

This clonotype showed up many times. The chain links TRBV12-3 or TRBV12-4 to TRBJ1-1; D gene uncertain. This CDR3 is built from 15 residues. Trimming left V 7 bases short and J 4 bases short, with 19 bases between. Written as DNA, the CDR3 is TGTGCCAGCACCTTAGGGCGGATCTTTGGCACTGAAGCTTTCTTT. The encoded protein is CASTLGRIFGTEAFF.

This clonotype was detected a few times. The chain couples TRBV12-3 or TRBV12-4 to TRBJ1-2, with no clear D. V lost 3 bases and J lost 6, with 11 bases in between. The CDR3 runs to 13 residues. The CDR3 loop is CASSLWGGNGYTF. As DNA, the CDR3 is TGTGCCAGCAGTTTGTGGGGAGGGAATGGCTACACCTTC.

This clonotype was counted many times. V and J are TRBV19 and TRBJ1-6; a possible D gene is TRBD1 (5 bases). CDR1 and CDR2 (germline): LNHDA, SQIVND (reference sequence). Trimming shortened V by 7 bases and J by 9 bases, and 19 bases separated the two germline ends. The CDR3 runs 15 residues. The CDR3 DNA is TGTGCCAGTACCAACCGGCAGGGTCATAGTTCACCCCTCCACTTT. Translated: CASTNRQGHSSPLHF.

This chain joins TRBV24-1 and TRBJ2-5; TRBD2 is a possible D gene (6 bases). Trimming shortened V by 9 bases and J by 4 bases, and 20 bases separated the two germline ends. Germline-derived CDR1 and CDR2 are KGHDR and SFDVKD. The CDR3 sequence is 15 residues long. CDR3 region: CATAGTANAGETQYF. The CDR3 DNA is TGTGCCACCGCGGGGACGGCAAATGCGGGAGAGACCCAGTACTTC.

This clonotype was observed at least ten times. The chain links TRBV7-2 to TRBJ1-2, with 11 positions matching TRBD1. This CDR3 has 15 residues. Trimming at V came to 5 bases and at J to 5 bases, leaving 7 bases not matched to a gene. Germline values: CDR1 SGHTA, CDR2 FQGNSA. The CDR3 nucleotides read TGTGCCAGCAGCACAGGACAGGGGGCTTTGTATGGCTACACCTTC. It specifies CASSTGQGALYGYTF.

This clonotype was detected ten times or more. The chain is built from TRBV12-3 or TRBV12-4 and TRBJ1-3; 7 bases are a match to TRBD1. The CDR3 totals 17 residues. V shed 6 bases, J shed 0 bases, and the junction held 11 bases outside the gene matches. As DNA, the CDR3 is TGTGCCAGCAGCGGGGGATCCGGGACAGCCTCTGGAAACACCATATATTTT. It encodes CASSGGSGTASGNTIYF.

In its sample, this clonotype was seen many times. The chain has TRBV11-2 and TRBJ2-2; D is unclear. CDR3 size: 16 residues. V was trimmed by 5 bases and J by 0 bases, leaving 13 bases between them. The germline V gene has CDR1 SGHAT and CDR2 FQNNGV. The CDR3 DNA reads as TGTGCCAGCAGCCTTGGACCGCTATCGAACACCGGGGAGCTGTTTTTT. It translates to CASSLGPLSNTGELFF. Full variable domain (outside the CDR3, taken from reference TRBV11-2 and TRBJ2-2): EAGVAQSPRYKIIEKRQSVAFWCNPISGHATLYWYQQILGQGPKLLIQFQNNGVVDDSQLPKDRFSAERLKGVDSTLKIQPAKLEDSAVYLCASSLGPLSNTGELFFGEGSRLTVL.

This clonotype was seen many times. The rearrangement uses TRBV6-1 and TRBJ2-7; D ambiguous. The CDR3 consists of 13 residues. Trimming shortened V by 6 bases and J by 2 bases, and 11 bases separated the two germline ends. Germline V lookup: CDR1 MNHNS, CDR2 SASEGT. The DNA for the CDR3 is TGTGCCAGCAGGACCAGTCCCGCCTACGAGCAGTACTTC. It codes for CASRTSPAYEQYF.

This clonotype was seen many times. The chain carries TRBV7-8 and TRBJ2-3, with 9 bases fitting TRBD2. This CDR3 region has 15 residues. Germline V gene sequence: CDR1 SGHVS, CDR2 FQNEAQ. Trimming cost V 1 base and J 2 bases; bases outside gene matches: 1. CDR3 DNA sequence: TGTGCCAGCAGCTTAGTAGCGGGGGCCACAGATACGCAGTATTTT. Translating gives CASSLVAGATDTQYF.

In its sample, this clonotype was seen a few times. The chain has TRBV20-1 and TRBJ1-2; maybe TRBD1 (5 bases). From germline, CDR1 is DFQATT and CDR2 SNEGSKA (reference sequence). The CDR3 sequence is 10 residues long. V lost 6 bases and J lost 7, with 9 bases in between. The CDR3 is CSASGGGYTF. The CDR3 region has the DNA TGCAGTGCGAGTGGGGGTGGCTACACCTTC.

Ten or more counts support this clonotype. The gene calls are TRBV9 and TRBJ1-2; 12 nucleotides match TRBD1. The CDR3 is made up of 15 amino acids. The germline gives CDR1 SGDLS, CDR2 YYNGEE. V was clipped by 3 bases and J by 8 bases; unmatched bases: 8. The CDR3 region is CASSASGTGGGGYTF. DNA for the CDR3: TGTGCCAGCAGCGCCTCCGGGACAGGGGGCGGCGGCTACACCTTC.

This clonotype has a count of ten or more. Here the CDR3 reads CAISPDGNRNQPQHF. CDR3 DNA: TGTGCCATCAGCCCGGACGGTAACCGTAATCAGCCCCAGCATTTT. V usage is TRBV10-3 and J usage is TRBJ1-5; D remains ambiguous. In germline, CDR1 is ENHRY, CDR2 SYGVKD. This CDR3 has 15 amino acids. V was shortened by 6 bases and J by 4 bases, with 16 bases between the two germline ends.

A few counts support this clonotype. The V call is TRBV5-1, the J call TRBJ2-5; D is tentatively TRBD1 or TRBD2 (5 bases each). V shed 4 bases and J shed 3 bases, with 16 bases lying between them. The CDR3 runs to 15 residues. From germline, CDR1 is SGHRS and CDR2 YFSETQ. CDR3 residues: CASSDGTWRKETQYF. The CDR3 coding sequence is TGCGCCAGCAGCGATGGGACGTGGAGGAAAGAGACCCAGTACTTC.

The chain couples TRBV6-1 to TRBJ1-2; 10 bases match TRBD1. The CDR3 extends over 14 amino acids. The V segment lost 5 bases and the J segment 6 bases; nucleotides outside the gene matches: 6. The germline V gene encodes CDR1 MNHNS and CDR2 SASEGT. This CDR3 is CASSRGTGENGYTF. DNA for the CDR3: TGTGCCAGCAGTCGTGGGACAGGGGAGAATGGCTACACCTTC.

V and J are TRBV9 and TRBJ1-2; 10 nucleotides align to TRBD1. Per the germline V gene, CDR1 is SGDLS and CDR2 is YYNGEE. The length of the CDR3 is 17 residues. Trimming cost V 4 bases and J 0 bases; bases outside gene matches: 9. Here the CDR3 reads CASSPRDRGATNYGYTF. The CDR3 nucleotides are TGTGCCAGCAGCCCCAGGGACAGGGGTGCGACTAACTATGGCTACACCTTC. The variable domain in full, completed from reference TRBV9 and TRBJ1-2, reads DSGVTQTPKHLITATGQRVTLRCSPRSGDLSVYWYQQSLDQGLQFLIQYYNGEERAKGNILERFSAQQFPDLHSELNLSSLELGDSALYFCASSPRDRGATNYGYTFGSGTRLTVV.

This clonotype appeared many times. The CDR3 sequence: CASSEWQGGNQPQHF. CDR3 DNA: TGTGCCAGCAGTGAATGGCAGGGTGGCAATCAGCCCCAGCATTTT. This chain joins TRBV6-1 and TRBJ1-5, with D perhaps TRBD1 (5 bases). V gave up 2 bases and J gave up 2 bases, with 10 bases separating them. Per the germline V gene, CDR1 is MNHNS and CDR2 is SASEGT. The CDR3 runs to 15 residues.

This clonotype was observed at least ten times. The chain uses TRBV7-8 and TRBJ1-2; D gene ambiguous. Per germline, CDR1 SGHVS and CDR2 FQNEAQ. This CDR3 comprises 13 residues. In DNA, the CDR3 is TGTGTCACGTCGGCCGATAGGACCTATGGCTACACCTTC. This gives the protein CVTSADRTYGYTF.

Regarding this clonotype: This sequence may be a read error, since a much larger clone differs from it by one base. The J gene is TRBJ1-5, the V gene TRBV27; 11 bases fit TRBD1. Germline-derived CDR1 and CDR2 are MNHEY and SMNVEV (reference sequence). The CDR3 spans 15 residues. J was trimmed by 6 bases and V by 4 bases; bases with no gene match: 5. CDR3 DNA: TGTGCCAGCAGTTGGACAGGGGGCGCGGGTCAGCCCCAGCATTTT. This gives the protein CASSWTGGAGQPQHF.

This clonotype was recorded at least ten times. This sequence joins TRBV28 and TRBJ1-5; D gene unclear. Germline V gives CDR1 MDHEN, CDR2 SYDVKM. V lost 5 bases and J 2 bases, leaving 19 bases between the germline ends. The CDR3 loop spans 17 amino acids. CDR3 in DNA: TGTGCCAGCAGTCCTCACCTCCTCGTAATGGGCAATCAGCCCCAGCATTTT. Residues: CASSPHLLVMGNQPQHF.

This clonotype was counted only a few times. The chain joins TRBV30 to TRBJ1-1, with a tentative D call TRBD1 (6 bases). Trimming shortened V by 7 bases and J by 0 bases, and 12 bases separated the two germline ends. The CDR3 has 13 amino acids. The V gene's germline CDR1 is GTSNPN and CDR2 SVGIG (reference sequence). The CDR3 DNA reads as TGTGCCTCCCATAGGGGGTTGAACACTGAAGCTTTCTTT. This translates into CASHRGLNTEAFF. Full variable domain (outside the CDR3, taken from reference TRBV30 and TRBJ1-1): SQTIHQWPATLVQPVGSPLSLECTVEGTSNPNLYWYRQAAGRGLQLLFYSVGIGQISSEVPQNLSASRPQDRQFILSSKKLLLSDSGFYLCASHRGLNTEAFFGQGTRLTVV.

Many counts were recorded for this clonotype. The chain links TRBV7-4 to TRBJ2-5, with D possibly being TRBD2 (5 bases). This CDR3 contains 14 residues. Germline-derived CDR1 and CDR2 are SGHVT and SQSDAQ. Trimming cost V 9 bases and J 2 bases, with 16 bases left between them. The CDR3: CASTGGPAQETQYF. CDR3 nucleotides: TGTGCCAGTACTGGCGGGCCAGCGCAAGAGACCCAGTACTTC.

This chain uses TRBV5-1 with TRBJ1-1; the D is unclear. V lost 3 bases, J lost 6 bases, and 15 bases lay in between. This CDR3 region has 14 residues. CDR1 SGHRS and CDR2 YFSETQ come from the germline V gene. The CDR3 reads CASSSAPGSAEAFF. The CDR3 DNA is TGCGCCAGCAGCTCGGCCCCGGGGAGCGCTGAAGCTTTCTTT.